This T cell receptor beta chain was identified in a study of cytomegalovirus exposure and HLA in healthy donors. Study-level results: TCR beta chain V- and J-gene trimming was linked, in a later analysis, to a missense variant in DCLRE1C. According to an earlier analysis, most TCR beta V segments yielded productive rearrangements about 87% or about 30% of the time. In a later analysis, productive TCRs from donors in an Asian-associated ancestry cluster reportedly carried fewer N-insertions than the cohort mean. Many donors carried some public TCRs, although rarity characterized most TCR sequences.

For this clone: Its antigen remains unknown.

The PCR was carried out with 60 Vbeta primers and 13 Jbeta primers. TCRdb keeps only in-frame clones here, not all; method: immunoSEQ multiplex PCR. The sample holds roughly 230,000 clones; around 90% are singletons and the top ten take 1.5% to 2%. The sequenced sample consisted of PBMCs. The receptor comes from a girl under 10 years old in good health and CMV-seronegative.

The CDR3, as DNA: TGTGCCAGCAGCTTAGACGTGGGGGGGGGCAATGAGCAGTTCTTC. It yields the protein CASSLDVGGGNEQFF. V and J are TRBV7-6 and TRBJ2-1, with TRBD2 matching 7 bases. V shed 1 base and J 6 bases; nucleotides not matched to a gene: 6. The CDR3 runs to 15 residues. Germline-derived CDR1 and CDR2 are SGHVS and FNYEAQ.